The 31 T cell receptor beta chains presented below share a single source sample, sequenced in a study of shared clonotypes between healthy human individuals. Sequenced by immunoSEQ multiplex PCR; TCRdb stores in-frame clones only, minus some. The sample has approximately 2,200,000 clones, 85% to 95% seen once. CD45RO-negative, CCR7-selected cells formed the naive CD8 fraction, which excluded terminally differentiated effector memory CD45RA+ cells. Sequencing input: naive CD8+ T cells from PBMCs. The receptors stem from a man between 18 and 35 years old in good health. Some clones in this sample may be carry-over from other donors' samples.

V is TRBV27 and J is TRBJ2-7; 9 positions agree with TRBD1. CDR1 and CDR2 from the germline V gene are MNHEY and SMNVEV (reference sequence). V lost 4 bases to trimming and J lost 2 bases; unmatched junction nucleotides: 9. The CDR3 runs to 16 residues. The CDR3 DNA follows: TGTGCCAGCAGTTCAATCGGACAGGGGCGAGCCTACGAGCAGTACTTC. Its protein is CASSSIGQGRAYEQYF.

CDR3 DNA sequence: TGTGCCAGCAGCTTGACTAGCGGGGCTTGGGATGAGCAGTTCTTC. Translation: CASSLTSGAWDEQFF. This chain joins TRBV7-2 and TRBJ2-1; TRBD2 matches at 11 bases. The germline V gene encodes CDR1 SGHTA and CDR2 FQGNSA. This CDR3 has 15 residues. V shed 3 bases and J 8 bases; nucleotides not matched to a gene: 6.

The chain has TRBV5-1 and TRBJ2-7; D unclear. Germline CDR1 reads SGHRS; CDR2 reads YFSETQ. The V end was cut by 4 bases, the J end by 3 bases, with 8 bases between. This CDR3 has 12 amino acids. CDR3 in DNA: TGCGCCAGCAGCCCGACGGTCTACGAGCAGTACTTC. This gives the protein CASSPTVYEQYF.

This clone has a handful of counts. This sample includes further DNA sequences coding for the same CDR3. The CDR3 reads CAISEVLNTEAFF. Written as DNA, the CDR3 is TGTGCCATCAGCGAAGTGCTGAACACTGAAGCTTTCTTT. This chain uses TRBV10-3 with TRBJ1-1; D remains unclear. Trimming left V 6 bases short and J 0 bases short, with 8 bases between. The CDR3 contains 13 residues. The germline CDR1 and CDR2 sequences are ENHRY and SYGVKD.

The J gene is TRBJ2-5, the V gene TRBV29-1; 8 nucleotides agree with TRBD2. This CDR3 region has 14 residues. Germline CDR1 SQVTM, CDR2 ANQGSEA. The V gene end was trimmed by 1 base and the J gene end by 2 bases; junction bases not matched to a gene: 3. DNA for the CDR3: TGCAGCGTTGAAGCCCGGGGGGGTCAAGAGACCCAGTACTTC. Protein: CSVEARGGQETQYF.

The chain employs TRBV6-5 and TRBJ1-2; a possible D gene is TRBD1 (5 bases). In germline, CDR1 is MNHEY, CDR2 SVGAGI. V lost 0 bases and J 8 bases, leaving 19 bases between the germline ends. The length of the CDR3 is 16 residues. The CDR3 is CASSYSITAGLGGYTF. As DNA, the CDR3 is TGTGCCAGCAGTTACTCGATTACGGCAGGGCTGGGCGGCTACACCTTC.

On this clone itself: Other DNA sequences of this sample code for an identical CDR3. The CDR3, as DNA: TGTGCCAGCCGCAACACTGAAGCTTTCTTT. It codes for CASRNTEAFF. The V call is TRBV19, the J call TRBJ1-1; D is unclear. The CDR3 totals 10 residues. The V gene's germline CDR1 is LNHDA and CDR2 SQIVND (reference sequence). Trimming cost V 9 bases and J 2 bases, with 4 bases left between them.

Only one count was recorded for this clone. The V and J genes are TRBV7-8 and TRBJ1-5, with D unclear. The CDR3 runs to 13 residues. Germline loops: CDR1 SGHVS, CDR2 FQNEAQ. The V end lost 1 base, the J end lost 5 bases, and 6 bases lay between the germline ends. For the CDR3, the DNA is TGTGCCAGCAGCTTAGAGGGCTATCAGCCCCAGCATTTT. Translating it yields CASSLEGYQPQHF.

In regard to this clone: Other DNA sequences in the same sample also yield this CDR3. As DNA, the CDR3 is TGTGCCAGCAGTTTATACGGACTCGAGCAGTACTTC. It translates to CASSLYGLEQYF. The chain is built from TRBV28 and TRBJ2-7; possible D gene TRBD2, 5 bases. V was pared by 1 base and J by 6 bases, with 7 bases between. The CDR3 totals 12 residues. The germline V gene has CDR1 MDHEN and CDR2 SYDVKM.

V is TRBV7-9 and J is TRBJ1-2, with 9 bases identical to TRBD1. V dropped 1 base and J dropped 7; count of bases not matched to a gene: 7. Germline assignment: CDR1 SEHNR and CDR2 FQNEAQ (reference sequence). This CDR3 spans 15 amino acids. Here the CDR3 reads CASSLDPGQGGGYTF. DNA for the CDR3: TGTGCCAGCAGCTTAGACCCGGGACAGGGAGGTGGCTACACCTTC.

The chain joins TRBV28 to TRBJ1-6; 8 bases map to TRBD1. This CDR3 region has 15 residues. V lost 1 base, J lost 7 bases, and 3 bases stayed unmatched. The V gene's germline CDR1 is MDHEN and CDR2 SYDVKM. As DNA, the CDR3 is TGTGCCAGCAGTTTATTTAGACAGGGGAATTCACCCCTCCACTTT. Translated: CASSLFRQGNSPLHF.

This chain links TRBV11-2 with TRBJ2-7; 7 bases map to TRBD2. J was trimmed by 1 base and V by 1 base; bases with no gene match: 1. CDR3 size: 14 residues. Per germline, CDR1 SGHAT and CDR2 FQNNGV. The CDR3 loop is CASSLVAGSYEQYF. In nucleotides, the CDR3 is TGTGCCAGCAGCTTAGTAGCGGGTTCCTACGAGCAGTACTTC.

The chain carries TRBV6-6 and TRBJ2-3; D gene unclear. The CDR3 loop spans 15 amino acids. Germline CDR1 reads MNHNY; CDR2 reads SVGAGI (reference sequence). Trimming took 0 bases from V and 2 from J, leaving 9 bases between them. CDR3 sequence reads: CASSYSQTITDTQYF. CDR3 nucleotide sequence: TGTGCCAGCAGTTACTCCCAGACGATCACAGATACGCAGTATTTT.

The J gene is TRBJ1-1, the V gene TRBV2, with D unclear. CDR3 length: 16 amino acids. Germline CDR1 SNHLY, CDR2 FYNNEI. With 0 bases removed from V and 6 bases from J, the gap between germline ends came to 17 bases. The CDR3 protein is CASSEATFGVSSEAFF. The CDR3, as DNA: TGTGCCAGCAGTGAAGCGACTTTCGGGGTTTCGTCTGAAGCTTTCTTT.

V is TRBV5-1 and J is TRBJ2-1; 11 positions match TRBD2. The junction had 3 bases not matched to a gene; V was cut back by 5 bases and J by 2 bases. Germline V gene sequence: CDR1 SGHRS, CDR2 YFSETQ. The CDR3 contains 15 residues. The CDR3 nucleotides read TGCGCCAGCAGTAGCGGGAGGGCGGCCTACAATGAGCAGTTCTTC. It codes for CASSSGRAAYNEQFF.

This clone was picked up one time. CDR3 in amino acids: CASSRHRAGDGYTF. The CDR3 coding sequence is TGTGCCAGCAGCCGCCACAGGGCGGGGGATGGCTACACCTTC. The chain uses TRBV28 and TRBJ1-2; perhaps TRBD1 as D (6 bases). This CDR3 comprises 14 residues. The V gene's germline CDR1 is MDHEN and CDR2 SYDVKM. V was clipped by 6 bases and J by 6 bases, with 17 bases between them.

The V gene is TRBV5-5, the J gene TRBJ2-5; 10 nucleotides match TRBD2. Germline V gene data show CDR1 as SGHKS and CDR2 as YYEKEE (reference sequence). The ends lost 2 bases at V and 3 bases at J; junction bases unmatched: 4. The CDR3 is made up of 15 amino acids. The DNA for the CDR3 is TGTGCCAGCAGCTTAGCGGGAGGGAAGAAAGAGACCCAGTACTTC. Amino acid sequence: CASSLAGGKKETQYF.

The chain couples TRBV21-1 to TRBJ1-1; the DNA was not used to check the table's D call, TRBD1. TRBV21-1 is termed a pseudogene. The CDR3 contains 15 residues. The CDR3 bases are TGTGCCAGCAGCCCTGTGGGCTTAGGGGGCACTGAAGCTTTCTTT. Its translation: CASSPVGLGGTEAFF.

The V gene is TRBV27, the J gene TRBJ2-1, with TRBD2 matching over 7 bases. This CDR3 has 15 amino acids. V dropped 5 bases and J dropped 3; count of bases not matched to a gene: 7. Germline V CDR1 and CDR2: MNHEY, SMNVEV (reference sequence). The CDR3 nucleotides are TGTGCCAGCAGTCGAGGACTAGGAAACTACAATGAGCAGTTCTTC. Residues: CASSRGLGNYNEQFF.

The chain links TRBV10-3 to TRBJ1-5; D is unclear. This CDR3 has 14 residues. The germline gives CDR1 ENHRY, CDR2 SYGVKD. V dropped 4 bases and J dropped 0 bases, with 7 bases sitting between them. In DNA form, the CDR3 reads TGTGCCATCAGTGCTGGAGTTAGCAATCAGCCCCAGCATTTT. Translating gives CAISAGVSNQPQHF.

This clone was detected only a few times. V gene TRBV7-2 combines with J gene TRBJ1-1, with D possibly TRBD1 on 6 matching bases. Deletions cut 5 bases from V and 10 bases from J, with 26 bases between. The germline V gene has CDR1 SGHTA and CDR2 FQGNSA. This CDR3 comprises 16 residues. Written as DNA, the CDR3 is TGTGCCAGCAGCCCGTACGGGTCGGGGGGCGCGTTGGGAGCTTTCTTT. It is translated as CASSPYGSGGALGAFF.

The chain has TRBV19 and TRBJ2-3; D is possibly TRBD1 or TRBD2 (5 bases each). The V end was cut by 9 bases, the J end by 10 bases, with 47 bases between. The CDR3 is made up of 22 amino acids. The germline CDR1 and CDR2 sequences are LNHDA and SQIVND (reference sequence). CDR3 loop: CARGVVSRVRRPPRGRRLAQYF. CDR3 nucleotides: TGTGCCAGGGGGGTGGTTTCCCGGGTCCGTCGCCCCCCACGTGGACGGCGTCTCGCGCAGTATTTT.

The gene calls are TRBV7-6 and TRBJ2-2; perhaps TRBD1 as D (6 bases). Germline V gene data show CDR1 as SGHVS and CDR2 as FNYEAQ. This CDR3 is built from 14 residues. V lost 5 bases to trimming and J lost 4 bases, with 11 bases between them. In DNA, the CDR3 is TGTGCCAGCAGCCACATCAGGGGCACCGGGGAGCTGTTTTTT. This codes for CASSHIRGTGELFF.

CDR3 protein: CASSVPGTQETQYF. The CDR3 DNA reads TGTGCCAGCAGCGTACCAGGGACCCAAGAGACCCAGTACTTC. The chain joins TRBV9 to TRBJ2-5; perhaps D is TRBD1 or TRBD2 (5 bases each). CDR1 is SGDLS, CDR2 YYNGEE, per germline. V lost 1 base and J lost 1, with 8 bases in between. CDR3 length: 14 amino acids. Complete variable domain (other parts from reference TRBV9 and TRBJ2-5): DSGVTQTPKHLITATGQRVTLRCSPRSGDLSVYWYQQSLDQGLQFLIQYYNGEERAKGNILERFSAQQFPDLHSELNLSSLELGDSALYFCASSVPGTQETQYFGPGTRLLVL.

This clone came up once. The V call is TRBV7-3, the J call TRBJ2-5; D not certain. This CDR3 region has 13 residues. The ends were cut back, 1 base at V and 5 bases at J, with 8 bases in the middle. Germline V gene sequence: CDR1 SGHTA, CDR2 FQGTGA. The CDR3 coding sequence is TGTGCCAGCAGCTTAAACTCTGGGGAGACCCAGTACTTC. This sequence encodes CASSLNSGETQYF.

The chain has TRBV9 and TRBJ2-1, with 10 bases fitting TRBD2. The V gene's germline CDR1 is SGDLS and CDR2 YYNGEE. This CDR3 has 16 residues. V shed 4 bases and J 13 bases; nucleotides not matched to a gene: 17. CDR3 DNA: TGTGCCAGCAGCCTGGCCCCGGCTAGCGGGAGTGGCCCACAGTTCTTC. Its protein product is CASSLAPASGSGPQFF.

V is TRBV29-1 and J is TRBJ1-2, with D possibly matching TRBD1 (6 bases). This CDR3 has 15 amino acids. V lost 4 bases to trimming and J lost 4 bases, with 19 bases between them. Germline V gene lookup returns CDR1 SQVTM and CDR2 ANQGSEA. The CDR3 nucleotides read TGCAGCGTTGTCGGGCCCGCAAGGGGGGCCTATGGCTACACCTTC. It encodes CSVVGPARGAYGYTF.

About this clone itself: Other DNA sequences in the sample encode the same CDR3. This chain joins TRBV27 and TRBJ2-7; D is perhaps TRBD1 (5 bases). V lost 4 bases and J 5 bases, leaving 6 bases between the germline ends. The germline V gene encodes CDR1 MNHEY and CDR2 SMNVEV (reference sequence). The CDR3 has 11 residues. DNA for the CDR3: TGTGCCAGCAGTTCAGGGCACGAGCAGTACTTC. It specifies CASSSGHEQYF.

The rearrangement joins TRBV2 to TRBJ2-6; D is perhaps TRBD1 (5 bases). The CDR3 is made up of 14 amino acids. V lost 8 bases to trimming and J lost 4 bases, with 12 bases between them. Looked up from germline, CDR1 is SNHLY and CDR2 is FYNNEI. CDR3 nucleotides: TGTGCCAGCGTTTCAGGGTCCGGGGCCAACGTCCTGACTTTC. Its protein is CASVSGSGANVLTF.

The CDR3 nucleotides are TGTGCCATCAGTGAGCCCATGAACACCGGGGAGCTGTTTTTT. Translation: CAISEPMNTGELFF. This chain links TRBV10-3 with TRBJ2-2; D ambiguous. Trimming shortened V by 2 bases and J by 1 base, and 5 bases separated the two germline ends. CDR1 is ENHRY, CDR2 SYGVKD, per germline. The CDR3 is 14 amino acids.

This clone was observed once. The same CDR3 is also encoded by other DNA sequences in this sample. This rearrangement joins TRBV27 to TRBJ2-2; the D gene is possibly TRBD1 (6 bases). The CDR3 is made up of 14 amino acids. Germline loops: CDR1 MNHEY, CDR2 SMNVEV (reference sequence). Trimming removed 5 bases from V and 1 base from J, with 8 bases in between. Here the CDR3 reads CASSLGQNTGELFF. DNA of the CDR3: TGTGCCAGCAGTCTGGGACAGAACACCGGGGAGCTGTTTTTT.